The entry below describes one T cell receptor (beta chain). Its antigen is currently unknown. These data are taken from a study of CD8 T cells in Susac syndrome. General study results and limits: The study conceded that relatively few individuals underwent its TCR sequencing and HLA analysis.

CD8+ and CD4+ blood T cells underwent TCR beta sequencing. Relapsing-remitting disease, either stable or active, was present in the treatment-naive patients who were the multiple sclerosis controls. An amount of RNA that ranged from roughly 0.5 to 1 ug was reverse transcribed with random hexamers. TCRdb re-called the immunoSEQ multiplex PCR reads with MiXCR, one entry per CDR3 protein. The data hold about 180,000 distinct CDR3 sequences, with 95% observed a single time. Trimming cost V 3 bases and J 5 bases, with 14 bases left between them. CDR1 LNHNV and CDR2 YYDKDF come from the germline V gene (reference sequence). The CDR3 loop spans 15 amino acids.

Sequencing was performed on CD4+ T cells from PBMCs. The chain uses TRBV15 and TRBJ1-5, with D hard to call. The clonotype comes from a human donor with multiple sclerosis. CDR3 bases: TGTGCCACCAGCAGGGACCCCGATGGGTATCAGCCCCAGCATTTT. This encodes CATSRDPDGYQPQHF.